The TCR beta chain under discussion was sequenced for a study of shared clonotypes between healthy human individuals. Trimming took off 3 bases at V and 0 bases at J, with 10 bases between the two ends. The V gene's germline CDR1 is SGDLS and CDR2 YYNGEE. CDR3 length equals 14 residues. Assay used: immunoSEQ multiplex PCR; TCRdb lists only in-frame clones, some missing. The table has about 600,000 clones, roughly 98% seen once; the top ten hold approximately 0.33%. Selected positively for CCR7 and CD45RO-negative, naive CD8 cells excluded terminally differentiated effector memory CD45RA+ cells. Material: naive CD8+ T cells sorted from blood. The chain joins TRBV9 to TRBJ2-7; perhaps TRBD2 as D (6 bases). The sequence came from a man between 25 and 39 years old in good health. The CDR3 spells CASSARTNSYEQYF. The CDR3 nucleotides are TGTGCCAGCAGCGCCCGGACTAACTCCTACGAGCAGTACTTC.